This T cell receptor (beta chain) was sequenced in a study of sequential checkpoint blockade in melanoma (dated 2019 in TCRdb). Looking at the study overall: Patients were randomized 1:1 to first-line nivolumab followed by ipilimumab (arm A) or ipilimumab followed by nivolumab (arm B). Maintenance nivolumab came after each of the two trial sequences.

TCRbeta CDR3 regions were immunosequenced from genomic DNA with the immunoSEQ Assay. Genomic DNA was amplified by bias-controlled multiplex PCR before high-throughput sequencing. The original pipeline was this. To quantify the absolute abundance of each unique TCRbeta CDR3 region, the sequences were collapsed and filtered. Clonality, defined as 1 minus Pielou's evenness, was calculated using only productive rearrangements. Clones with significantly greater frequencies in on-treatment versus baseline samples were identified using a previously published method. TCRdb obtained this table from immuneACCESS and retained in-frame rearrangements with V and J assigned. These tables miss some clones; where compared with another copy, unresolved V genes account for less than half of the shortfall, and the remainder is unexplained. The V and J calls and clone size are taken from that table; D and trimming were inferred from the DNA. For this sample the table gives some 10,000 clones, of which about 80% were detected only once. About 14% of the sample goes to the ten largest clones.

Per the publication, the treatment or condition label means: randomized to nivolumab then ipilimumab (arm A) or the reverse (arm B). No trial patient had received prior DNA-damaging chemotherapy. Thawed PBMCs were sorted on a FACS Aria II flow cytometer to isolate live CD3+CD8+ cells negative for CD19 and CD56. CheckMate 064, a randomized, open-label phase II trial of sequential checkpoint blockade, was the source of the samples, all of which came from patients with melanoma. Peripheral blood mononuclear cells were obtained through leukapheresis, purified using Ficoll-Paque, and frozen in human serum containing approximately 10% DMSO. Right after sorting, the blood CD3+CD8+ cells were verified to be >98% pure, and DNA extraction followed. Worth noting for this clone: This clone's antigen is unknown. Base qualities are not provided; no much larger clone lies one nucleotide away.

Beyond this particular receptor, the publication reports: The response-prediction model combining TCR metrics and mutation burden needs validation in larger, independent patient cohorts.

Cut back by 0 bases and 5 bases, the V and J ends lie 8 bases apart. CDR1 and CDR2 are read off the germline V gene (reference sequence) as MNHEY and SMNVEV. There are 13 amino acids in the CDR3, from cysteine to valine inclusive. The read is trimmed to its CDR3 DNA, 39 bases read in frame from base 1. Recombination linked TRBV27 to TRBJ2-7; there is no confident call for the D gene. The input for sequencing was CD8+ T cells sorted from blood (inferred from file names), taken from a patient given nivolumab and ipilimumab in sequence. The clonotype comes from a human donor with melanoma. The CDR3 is CASSLSPRNEQYV. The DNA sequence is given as TGTGCCAGCAGTTTATCCCCCAGGAACGAGCAGTACGTC.